Listed here are 14 T cell receptor beta chains from one sample, sequenced in a study of T cells in pancreatic ductal adenocarcinoma. Some clones are missing from TCRdb's copy, which holds only in-frame ones; the method was immunoSEQ multiplex PCR. The sample records about 16,000 clones, approximately 89% being singletons. Selected pancreatic ductal adenocarcinoma patients had undergone surgery without neoadjuvant therapy. Sequencing input: PBMCs. All receptors derive from a human donor with pancreatic ductal adenocarcinoma.

The chain couples TRBV5-8 to TRBJ2-7; D may be TRBD1 or TRBD2 (5 bases each). The CDR3 loop spans 17 amino acids. Germline-derived CDR1 and CDR2 are SGHTS and YDEGEE. Deletions cut 3 bases from V and 0 bases from J, with 19 bases between. The CDR3 region has the DNA TGTGCCAGCAGCTGGGTCGTGTCGGGGCGTAGCTCCTACGAGCAGTACTTC. It encodes CASSWVVSGRSSYEQYF.

V gene TRBV27 combines with J gene TRBJ2-7; D not resolved. Germline lookup yields CDR1 MNHEY and CDR2 SMNVEV (reference sequence). There are 13 residues in the CDR3. V shed 3 bases and J shed 6 bases, with 12 bases lying between them. The CDR3 sequence is CASSFDQESEQYF. The CDR3, as DNA: TGTGCCAGCAGTTTCGACCAGGAAAGCGAGCAGTACTTC.

The V and J genes are TRBV7-2 and TRBJ2-7; the match to TRBD1 covers 12 bases. This CDR3 spans 17 amino acids. The ends lost 1 base at V and 3 bases at J; junction bases unmatched: 7. Germline V gene sequence: CDR1 SGHTA, CDR2 FQGNSA. In DNA, the CDR3 is TGTGCCAGCAGCTTAGTAGGGACAGGGGGCGGTGACTACGAGCAGTACTTC. As protein: CASSLVGTGGGDYEQYF.

The chain carries TRBV18 and TRBJ1-3, with 8 bases aligning to TRBD1. Trimming cost V 4 bases and J 0 bases; bases outside gene matches: 5. This CDR3 is built from 16 residues. The germline gives CDR1 KGHSH, CDR2 LQKENI. The CDR3 DNA reads TGTGCCAGCTCACAAACAGGGGGTGTCTCTGGAAACACCATATATTTT. It encodes CASSQTGGVSGNTIYF.

The chain carries TRBV9 and TRBJ2-1; TRBD2 aligns across 11 bases. The germline gives CDR1 SGDLS, CDR2 YYNGEE. Trimming cost V 2 bases and J 9 bases; bases outside gene matches: 10. The CDR3 runs 16 residues. CDR3 amino acids: CASSVLVAGGPVEQFF. CDR3 in DNA: TGTGCCAGCAGCGTGTTGGTAGCGGGAGGGCCGGTTGAGCAGTTCTTC.

This chain connects TRBV10-3 to TRBJ1-3; D remains unclear. The V and J ends lost 0 bases and 0 bases respectively, with 15 bases between them. The CDR3 extends over 18 amino acids. The germline V gene encodes CDR1 ENHRY and CDR2 SYGVKD. CDR3 sequence reads: CAISESNNSPSSGNTIYF. The CDR3 nucleotides are TGTGCCATCAGTGAGTCGAATAATTCCCCGAGCTCTGGAAACACCATATATTTT.

The chain employs TRBV7-6 and TRBJ2-5, with 9 nucleotides matching TRBD2. Germline CDR1 and CDR2: SGHVS and FNYEAQ. V lost 2 bases to trimming and J lost 1 base; unmatched junction nucleotides: 8. This CDR3 contains 17 residues. CDR3 in DNA: TGTGCCAGCAGCTTATATCCAAGCGGGGGGATCCAAGAGACCCAGTACTTC. It encodes CASSLYPSGGIQETQYF.

The chain joins TRBV28 to TRBJ2-7, with TRBD1 matching 8 bases. The CDR3 runs 22 residues. The V gene end was trimmed by 3 bases and the J gene end by 2 bases; junction bases not matched to a gene: 27. Germline-derived CDR1 and CDR2 are MDHEN and SYDVKM. Written as DNA, the CDR3 is TGTGCCAGCAGTTTTATAGGTCGGTACGGGGACAGGAGGGCTCTACAGACCTACGAGCAGTACTTC. Its protein product is CASSFIGRYGDRRALQTYEQYF.

The V call is TRBV9, the J call TRBJ2-7; D may correspond to TRBD1 or TRBD2 (5 bases each). The CDR3 is made up of 15 amino acids. Trimming removed 0 bases from V and 0 bases from J, with 10 bases in between. CDR1 SGDLS and CDR2 YYNGEE come from the germline V gene. The CDR3 DNA follows: TGTGCCAGCAGCGTAGACCCAGGGAGCTCCTACGAGCAGTACTTC. Translating it yields CASSVDPGSSYEQYF.

The chain employs TRBV5-1 and TRBJ1-5; 7 nucleotides agree with TRBD1. Germline V CDR1 and CDR2: SGHRS, YFSETQ. The J segment lost 5 bases and the V segment lost 4 bases, leaving 3 bases of the junction unmatched. The CDR3 loop spans 13 amino acids. The CDR3 coding sequence is TGCGCCAGCAGCCGGACAGGAGATCAGCCCCAGCATTTT. It codes for CASSRTGDQPQHF.

This clone has only one observation. V is TRBV10-1 and J is TRBJ2-7, with 9 nucleotides matching TRBD2. V was pared by 4 bases and J by 9 bases, with 13 bases of the junction left unmatched. The germline CDR1 and CDR2 sequences are WNHNN and SYGVQD (reference sequence). The CDR3 covers 15 residues. The CDR3 spells CASSGDSGGPSGQYF. The CDR3 DNA reads as TGCGCCAGCAGTGGAGATAGCGGGGGACCCAGCGGGCAGTACTTC.

The sample holds a few counts of this clone. The V gene is TRBV19, the J gene TRBJ2-7; 10 bases align to TRBD2. Germline assignment: CDR1 LNHDA and CDR2 SQIVND (reference sequence). The junction had 2 bases not matched to a gene; V was cut back by 6 bases and J by 0 bases. This CDR3 is 14 amino acids long. The DNA for the CDR3 is TGTGCCAGTAGGACTAGCGGGCGCTCCTACGAGCAGTACTTC. Its protein product is CASRTSGRSYEQYF.

The chain carries TRBV7-7 and TRBJ1-1; D remains unclear. CDR3 size: 13 residues. The germline V gene has CDR1 SSHAT and CDR2 FNYEAQ (reference sequence). The V end was cut by 3 bases, the J end by 1 base, with 6 bases between. Here the CDR3 reads CASSFSWNTEAFF. CDR3 nucleotides: TGTGCCAGCAGCTTTAGCTGGAACACTGAAGCTTTCTTT.

This chain connects TRBV2 to TRBJ1-4; D might be TRBD1 (5 bases). With 2 bases removed from V and 5 bases from J, the gap between germline ends came to 15 bases. Germline-derived CDR1 and CDR2 are SNHLY and FYNNEI. This CDR3 has 16 amino acids. The CDR3 is CASSEPRQTKNEKLFF. In nucleotides, the CDR3 is TGTGCCAGCAGTGAACCCCGACAGACTAAGAATGAAAAACTGTTTTTT.